This TCR beta chain was found in a study of Ad26.COV2.S vaccination and SARS-CoV-2 variants (dated by TCRdb to the early 2020s). Broadly, across the study: Vaccine-arm donors came from COV1001, a multicentre, randomized, double-blind, placebo-controlled phase I-IIa trial of Ad26.COV2.S in healthy adults. Ad26.COV2.S was administered intramuscularly at 5 x 10^10 or 1 x 10^11 viral particles, either as a single shot or as two shots given 56 days apart. TCRbeta repertoire sequencing served as the tool for gauging how specific and how broad the SARS-CoV-2-reactive T cell receptors were following Ad26.COV2.S vaccination. A total of approximately 30 samples were included in the TCR-sequenced set, comprising roughly 19 Ad26.COV2.S vaccine recipients, 5 placebo recipients and 8 SARS-CoV-2 convalescent individuals. Participants in the trial were split at random into five groups of five each, receiving low-dose or high-dose Ad26.COV2.S once or twice, or else placebo on both occasions. Throughout the experiments and outcome assessment, investigators stayed blinded to trial group allocation. Study-wide conclusions, independent of this receptor: According to the authors, total T cell responses may have been underestimated by the TCR breadth and depth analyses. Spike-specific TCR breadth was higher in Ad26.COV2.S recipients than in placebo recipients (P = 0.0014). The study was not powered for comparison of responses between vaccine doses or regimens. Vaccine and placebo recipients had similar non-spike TCR breadth, a finding consistent with the vaccine containing only spike. Substantial breadth of spike-specific CD8+ and CD4+ T cell responses was reported after vaccination.

With regard to this clone: The antigen this receptor binds is unknown. Base qualities are not provided; no much larger clone lies one nucleotide away.

The immunoSEQ Assay was used to sequence TCRbeta CDR3 regions. After extraction, genomic DNA underwent amplification by bias-controlled multiplex PCR, followed by high-throughput sequencing. From the authors' description of their analysis: To quantify the absolute abundance of every unique TCRbeta CDR3 region, sequences were collapsed and filtered. T cell fraction was estimated by normalizing TCRbeta template counts to usable DNA, which was measured by amplifying reference genes present in all nucleated cells. Repertoire TCRs were annotated as SARS-CoV-2-specific when V gene, CDR3 amino acid sequence and J gene were exactly matched to a known reactive TCR set. The reference SARS-CoV-2 TCR set was derived from MIRA and filtered for enrichment in COVID-19-positive ImmuneCODE repertoires, a step that removed public or cross-reactive TCRs. Using the MIRA antigens, annotated TCRs were further analysed by specific ORF or by position within an ORF. Breadth was defined as the number of annotated unique rearrangements divided by the total number of unique productive rearrangements, and depth was defined as the summed frequency of the annotated unique rearrangements. Two-sided Wilcoxon rank-sum tests were applied when comparing TCR breadth between groups. Drawn from immuneACCESS, this table holds only the in-frame rearrangements with V and J called that TCRdb kept. Clones are partly lost; checked studies trace under half to an unresolved V gene and leave the rest unexplained. Clone size and the V and J calls come from that table; the DNA yielded D and trimming. For this sample the table gives a few hundred thousand clones, of which about 90% were detected only once. The ten largest account for 4.3% of the sample.

CDR1 SGHNT and CDR2 YENEEA are derived from the germline V gene. Spanning cysteine to phenylalanine, the CDR3 consists of 13 amino acids. The only DNA kept is the CDR3, 39 bases in frame from the first base. V gives up 5 bases and J gives up 0 bases, and the segment between their germline ends measures 8 bases. The treatment or condition label on this specimen signifies: around 19 received Ad26.COV2.S at low or high dose, single or two shots; roughly five received placebo; per-sample allocation not given. For vaccine and placebo recipients, the sequenced repertoires came from samples collected on day 63 after the first injection. Between 29 July and 7 August 2020, Cohort 1b enrolled 25 adults aged 18-55 years at one site in Boston, USA. Ad26.COV2.S consisted of a replication-incompetent adenovirus type 26 vector by which a prefusion-stabilized SARS-CoV-2 spike protein from the original Wuhan strain was expressed.

This sequence originates from a person aged 18 to 65 who received the Ad26.COV2.S COVID-19 vaccine or a placebo. The sequence joins TRBV11-3 to TRBJ2-7; TRBD1 is perhaps the D gene, given 6 matching bases. Specimen: peripheral blood, collected in a trial of Ad26.COV2.S vaccine versus placebo. The CDR3 region has the sequence CASSQDSSYEQYF. At the DNA level, the sequence is TGTGCCAGCAGCCAGGACAGCTCCTACGAGCAGTACTTC.